The 24 T cell receptor beta chains below come from one sample, sequenced in a study of blood T cells in healthy people across ages. The authors ran a second PCR of about 7 to 12 cycles using a sample-barcoded 5' primer and a J-beta primer mix. TCRdb re-called the 5' RACE reads through MiXCR, storing one row per CDR3 protein. The sample consists of more than 1.4 million distinct CDR3 sequences, around 42% of them appearing once. The sequencing sample was made of blood. All receptors come from a woman between 18 and 29 years old in good health.

The sample holds a few counts of this clonotype. The V call is TRBV2, the J call TRBJ2-5, with 10 bases that match TRBD2. The germline gives CDR1 SNHLY, CDR2 FYNNEI. The J segment lost 1 base and the V segment lost 8 bases, leaving 10 bases of the junction unmatched. The CDR3 consists of 16 residues. CDR3 coding DNA: TGTGCCAGCCGGACTAGCGGCTCTCCATTCCAAGAGACCCAGTACTTC. Its protein product is CASRTSGSPFQETQYF.

The chain carries TRBV20-1 and TRBJ2-5; 8 bases are shared with TRBD1. The ends lost 3 bases at V and 1 base at J; junction bases unmatched: 4. The CDR3 loop spans 14 amino acids. Germline V gives CDR1 DFQATT, CDR2 SNEGSKA (reference sequence). CDR3 protein: CSARRQGTQETQYF. Written as DNA, the CDR3 is TGCAGTGCTAGGAGACAGGGGACCCAAGAGACCCAGTACTTC.

The chain combines TRBV12-3 or TRBV12-4 with TRBJ1-2, with D tentatively TRBD1 (6 bases). With 8 bases removed from V and 6 bases from J, the gap between germline ends came to 22 bases. The CDR3 covers 15 residues. In DNA form, the CDR3 reads TGTGCCAGCTTTGGGGGGGGGCGCGCAGGGAATGGCTACACCTTC. It yields the protein CASFGGGRAGNGYTF.

This clonotype was counted only a few times. The chain uses TRBV11-2 and TRBJ2-3, with TRBD2 identical over 12 bases. The CDR3 is 18 residues long. Per germline, CDR1 SGHAT and CDR2 FQNNGV. V lost 1 base to trimming and J lost 2 bases; unmatched junction nucleotides: 7. The CDR3 is CASSLVQLAGGLTDTQYF. The CDR3 DNA follows: TGTGCCAGCAGCTTAGTCCAACTAGCGGGAGGACTCACAGATACGCAGTATTTT.

The chain uses TRBV6-1 and TRBJ2-2; TRBD1 is a possible D gene (6 bases). CDR3 length: 19 residues. Trimming took 2 bases from V and 2 from J, leaving 21 bases between them. The germline V gene has CDR1 MNHNS and CDR2 SASEGT. Here the CDR3 reads CASSERGFLTEKNTGELFF. CDR3 nucleotide sequence: TGTGCCAGCAGTGAAAGGGGGTTTTTGACAGAAAAAAACACCGGGGAGCTGTTTTTT.

Only a few counts were recorded for this clonotype. V and J are TRBV7-9 and TRBJ2-1; D is unclear. CDR1 is SEHNR, CDR2 FQNEAQ, per germline (reference sequence). The CDR3 spans 16 residues. Trimming left V 5 bases short and J 3 bases short, with 17 bases between. The CDR3 DNA reads TGTGCCAGCAGCGACCTTTCGTCTTTTATCTACAATGAGCAGTTCTTC. Its protein product is CASSDLSSFIYNEQFF.

The J gene is TRBJ1-5, the V gene TRBV30; D unclear. This CDR3 has 14 amino acids. CDR1 and CDR2 (germline): GTSNPN, SVGIG (reference sequence). The germline V and J ends were trimmed by 3 bases and 0 bases, with 9 bases remaining between them. The CDR3 nucleotides read TGTGCCTGGAGAGCCGGGTATAGCAATCAGCCCCAGCATTTT. Translating it yields CAWRAGYSNQPQHF.

Comment on this clonotype: A junction boundary mismatches the germline segment, possibly from a read error. V and J are TRBV5-1 and TRBJ2-4, with 7 positions matching TRBD1. Looked up from germline, CDR1 is SGHRS and CDR2 is YFSETQ. CDR3 size: 15 residues. CDR3 DNA sequence: TGCGTCAGCAGGTTGGGACAGTTAGCCAAAAACATTCAGTACTTC. Residues: CVSRLGQLAKNIQYF.

This chain connects TRBV20-1 to TRBJ2-1, with no clear D. Germline V gene data show CDR1 as DFQATT and CDR2 as SNEGSKA (reference sequence). The CDR3 length is 13 residues. The V and J ends lost 0 bases and 15 bases respectively, with 18 bases between them. The CDR3: CSARDQVLKLRFF. CDR3 bases: TGCAGTGCTAGAGATCAGGTTTTGAAGCTCCGGTTCTTC.

The chain combines TRBV14 with TRBJ2-1; 7 nucleotides align to TRBD2. V was clipped by 1 base and J by 9 bases; unmatched bases: 9. From germline, CDR1 is SGHDN and CDR2 FVKESK. The CDR3 length is 15 residues. CDR3 sequence: CASSQGTSAYGEQFF. The CDR3 region has the DNA TGTGCCAGCAGCCAAGGGACTAGTGCTTACGGTGAGCAGTTCTTC. The whole variable domain, remainder taken from reference TRBV14 and TRBJ2-1, is EAGVTQFPSHSVIEKGQTVTLRCDPISGHDNLYWYRRVMGKEIKFLLHFVKESKQDESGMPNNRFLAERTGGTYSTLKVQPAELEDSGVYFCASSQGTSAYGEQFFGPGTRLTVL.

The rearrangement uses TRBV5-1 and TRBJ2-7; D call uncertain. Germline assignment: CDR1 SGHRS and CDR2 YFSETQ. The CDR3 covers 13 residues. Trimming shortened V by 6 bases and J by 2 bases, and 12 bases separated the two germline ends. The CDR3 region is CASTDGVTYEQYF. The CDR3 bases are TGCGCCAGCACGGATGGGGTAACCTACGAGCAGTACTTC.

The genes are TRBV5-1 and TRBJ2-1; D perhaps matches TRBD2 (5 bases). Deletions cut 6 bases from V and 5 bases from J, with 18 bases between. The germline V gene has CDR1 SGHRS and CDR2 YFSETQ. The CDR3 covers 15 residues. CDR3 sequence reads: CASNPLVGGDNEQFF. CDR3 bases: TGCGCCAGCAACCCCCTAGTTGGAGGCGACAATGAGCAGTTCTTC.

This clonotype was counted a single time. This chain joins TRBV20-1 and TRBJ2-2; weak D call: TRBD2 (5 bases). Trimming stripped 4 bases from V and 2 bases from J, with 14 bases between. This CDR3 contains 15 residues. The germline V gene has CDR1 DFQATT and CDR2 SNEGSKA (reference sequence). For the CDR3, the DNA is TGCAGTGCTAATTCTGCCGGGGTCAACACCGGGGAGCTGTTTTTT. Amino acids: CSANSAGVNTGELFF.

V gene TRBV7-9 combines with J gene TRBJ2-3; 11 bases line up with TRBD2. The V gene's germline CDR1 is SEHNR and CDR2 FQNEAQ (reference sequence). The CDR3 extends over 19 amino acids. The V gene end was trimmed by 2 bases and the J gene end by 2 bases; junction bases not matched to a gene: 12. The CDR3 is CASSLRPRTSGSHTDTQYF. Written as DNA, the CDR3 is TGTGCCAGCAGCTTACGACCTAGGACTAGCGGGTCCCACACAGATACGCAGTATTTT.

The chain couples TRBV15 to TRBJ1-2; D is unclear. This CDR3 has 12 residues. Germline CDR1 reads LNHNV; CDR2 reads YYDKDF (reference sequence). The V gene lost 2 bases and the J gene lost 8 bases, with 9 bases spanning the gap. The CDR3 DNA follows: TGTGCCACCAGCAGACCAGTCGACGGCTACACCTTC. The encoded protein is CATSRPVDGYTF.

This clonotype was seen only a few times. The CDR3 is CATSKGTSTDTQYF. As DNA, the CDR3 is TGTGCCACCAGCAAAGGCACCAGCACAGATACGCAGTATTTT. The gene calls are TRBV15 and TRBJ2-3; the D is unclear. V lost 4 bases and J 0 bases, leaving 8 bases between the germline ends. Germline assignment: CDR1 LNHNV and CDR2 YYDKDF (reference sequence). This CDR3 spans 14 amino acids.

There are a few counts of this clonotype. Written as DNA, the CDR3 is TGCAGTGCTAGTTTACGGGAGTGGCAGTTCTTC. It translates to CSASLREWQFF. V usage is TRBV20-1 and J usage is TRBJ2-1, with D possibly matching TRBD2 (6 bases). Germline V lookup: CDR1 DFQATT, CDR2 SNEGSKA (reference sequence). V gave up 3 bases and J gave up 12 bases, with 12 bases separating them. CDR3 size: 11 residues.

Only a few counts were recorded for this clonotype. CDR3 protein: CASSQGQVPNEQFF. In nucleotides, the CDR3 is TGTGCCAGCAGCCAAGGACAGGTTCCTAATGAGCAGTTCTTC. The chain is built from TRBV7-3 and TRBJ2-1, with 7 bases identical to TRBD1. Germline trimming cut 5 bases from V and 7 bases from J; bases unmatched to any gene: 8. Germline CDR1 is SGHTA and CDR2 is FQGTGA. There are 14 residues in the CDR3.

The chain carries TRBV18 and TRBJ2-7; D gene uncertain. Germline CDR1 and CDR2: KGHSH and LQKENI. Trimming left V 3 bases short and J 7 bases short, with 22 bases between. The CDR3 is 16 amino acids. The CDR3 region is CASSPLAVSSYNEQYF. The CDR3 DNA follows: TGTGCCAGCTCACCCCTGGCCGTTAGCTCCTACAATGAGCAGTACTTC.

This clonotype was seen a handful of times. The chain recombines TRBV12-5 with TRBJ2-2; TRBD1 matches at 8 bases. Germline V gene data show CDR1 as LGHNT and CDR2 as FRNRAP. The CDR3 is 16 residues long. The V gene end was trimmed by 4 bases and the J gene end by 1 base; junction bases not matched to a gene: 5. The CDR3: CASGWLGTGNTGELFF. CDR3 DNA: TGTGCTAGTGGTTGGTTGGGGACAGGGAACACCGGGGAGCTGTTTTTT.

The chain uses TRBV12-3 or TRBV12-4 and TRBJ2-1; 9 bases are a match to TRBD2. The CDR3 runs to 16 residues. V dropped 6 bases and J dropped 9; count of bases not matched to a gene: 15. The CDR3 bases are TGTGCCAGCAGCCTACTAGCGGGTTCCCAGGGCGGTGAGCAGTTCTTC. Its translation: CASSLLAGSQGGEQFF.

The chain links TRBV20-1 to TRBJ2-7; 12 nucleotides match TRBD2. The closer fit of TRBJ2-5 to the DNA end suggests the J call may be wrong. The germline V gene has CDR1 DFQATT and CDR2 SNEGSKA (reference sequence). The CDR3 spans 17 residues. CDR3 in DNA: TGCAGTGCTAGAGATTTTCTAGCGGGGGGGTTCCAAGAGACCCAGTACTTC. Amino acid sequence: CSARDFLAGGFQETQYF.

This clonotype was observed a few times. The CDR3 loop reads CASSPPHPDLMYEQYF. As DNA, the CDR3 is TGTGCCAGCAGCCCGCCCCACCCCGACTTAATGTACGAGCAGTACTTC. V is TRBV7-9 and J is TRBJ2-7; no firm D call. CDR3 size: 16 residues. V lost 5 bases, J lost 4 bases, and 21 bases lay in between. Germline CDR1 reads SEHNR; CDR2 reads FQNEAQ (reference sequence). Supplemented by reference TRBV7-9 and TRBJ2-7, the full variable domain reads DTGVSQNPRHKITKRGQNVTFRCDPISEHNRLYWYRQTLGQGPEFLTYFQNEAQLEKSRLLSDRFSAERPKGSFSTLEIQRTEQGDSAMYLCASSPPHPDLMYEQYFGPGTRLTVT.

The rearrangement uses TRBV9 and TRBJ2-5; D might be TRBD1 (5 bases). There are 14 residues in the CDR3. The V end was cut by 4 bases, the J end by 3 bases, with 13 bases between. Germline V gives CDR1 SGDLS, CDR2 YYNGEE. The CDR3 nucleotides are TGTGCCAGCAGCCCCATGGGCAGGGAAGAGACCCAGTACTTC. Amino acid sequence: CASSPMGREETQYF.